This T cell receptor (beta chain) originates from a study of blood T cells in healthy people across ages. Then a second PCR, running roughly 7 to 11 cycles, was carried out with a sample-barcoded 5' primer and a J-beta primer mix. MiXCR was run by TCRdb on the 5' RACE reads, yielding one entry per CDR3 protein. The sample includes roughly 800,000 distinct CDR3 sequences, roughly 25% of them seen just once. Per the germline V gene, CDR1 is DFQATT and CDR2 is SNEGSKA (reference sequence). The CDR3 has 16 amino acids. After removal of 3 bases from V and 3 bases from J, the junction contained 11 bases not matched to a gene. This sample was shared with a second study, whose subject was T cells of mothers and their children.

The chain combines TRBV20-1 with TRBJ2-3, with 8 bases fitting TRBD2. The receptor was derived from a boy between 10 and 17 years old in good health. Sequencing was done on a sample of blood. CDR3 region: CSASFESTSGTDTQYF. The CDR3 DNA sequence: TGCAGTGCTAGTTTTGAGTCAACTAGCGGTACAGATACGCAGTATTTT.